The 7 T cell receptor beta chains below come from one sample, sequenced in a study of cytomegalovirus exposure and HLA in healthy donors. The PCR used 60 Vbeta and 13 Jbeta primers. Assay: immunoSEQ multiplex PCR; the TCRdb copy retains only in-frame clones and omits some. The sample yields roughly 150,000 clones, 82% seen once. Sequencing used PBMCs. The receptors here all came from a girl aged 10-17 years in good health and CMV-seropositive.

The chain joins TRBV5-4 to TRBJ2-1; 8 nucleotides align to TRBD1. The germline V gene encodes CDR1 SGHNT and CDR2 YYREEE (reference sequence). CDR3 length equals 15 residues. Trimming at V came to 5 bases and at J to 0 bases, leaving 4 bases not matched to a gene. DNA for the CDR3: TGTGCCAGCAGTTTAGGGACAGGCTCCTACAATGAGCAGTTCTTC. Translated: CASSLGTGSYNEQFF.

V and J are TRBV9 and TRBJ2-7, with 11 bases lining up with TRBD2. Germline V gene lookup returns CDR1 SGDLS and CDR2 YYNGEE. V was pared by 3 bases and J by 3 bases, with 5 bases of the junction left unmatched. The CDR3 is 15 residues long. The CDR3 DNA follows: TGTGCCAGCAGCGCGACTAGCGGGGACTACTACGAGCAGTACTTC. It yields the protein CASSATSGDYYEQYF.

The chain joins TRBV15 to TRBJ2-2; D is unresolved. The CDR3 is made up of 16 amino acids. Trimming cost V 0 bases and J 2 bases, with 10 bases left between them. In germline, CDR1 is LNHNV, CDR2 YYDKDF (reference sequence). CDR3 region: CATSRDVPLNTGELFF. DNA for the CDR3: TGTGCCACCAGCAGAGACGTCCCCCTAAACACCGGGGAGCTGTTTTTT.

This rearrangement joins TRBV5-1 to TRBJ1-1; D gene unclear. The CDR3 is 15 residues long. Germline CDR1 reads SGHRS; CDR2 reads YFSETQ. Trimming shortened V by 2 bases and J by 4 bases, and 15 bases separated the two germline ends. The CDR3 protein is CASSFSAGLGTEAFF. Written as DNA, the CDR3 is TGCGCCAGCAGCTTTTCCGCGGGATTGGGCACTGAAGCTTTCTTT.

The CDR3 region is CASSGQTRVYEQYF. CDR3 bases: TGTGCCAGCAGTGGTCAGACTAGAGTCTACGAGCAGTACTTC. This chain links TRBV6-1 with TRBJ2-7, with D maybe TRBD2 (6 bases). CDR1 is MNHNS, CDR2 SASEGT, per germline. V was clipped by 4 bases and J by 3 bases, with 13 bases between them. The CDR3 has 14 residues.

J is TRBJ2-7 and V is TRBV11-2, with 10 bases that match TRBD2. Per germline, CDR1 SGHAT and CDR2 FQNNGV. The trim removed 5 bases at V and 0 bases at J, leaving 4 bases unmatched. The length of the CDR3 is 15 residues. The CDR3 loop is CASSTLAGGSYEQYF. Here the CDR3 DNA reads TGTGCCAGCAGCACATTAGCGGGGGGCTCCTACGAGCAGTACTTC.

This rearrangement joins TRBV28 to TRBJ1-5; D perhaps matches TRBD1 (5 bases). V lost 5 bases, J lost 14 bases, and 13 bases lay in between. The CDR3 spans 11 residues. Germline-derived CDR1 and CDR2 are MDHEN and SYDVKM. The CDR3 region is CASSRDWVEHF. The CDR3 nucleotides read TGTGCCAGCAGTCGGGACTGGGTAGAGCATTTT.